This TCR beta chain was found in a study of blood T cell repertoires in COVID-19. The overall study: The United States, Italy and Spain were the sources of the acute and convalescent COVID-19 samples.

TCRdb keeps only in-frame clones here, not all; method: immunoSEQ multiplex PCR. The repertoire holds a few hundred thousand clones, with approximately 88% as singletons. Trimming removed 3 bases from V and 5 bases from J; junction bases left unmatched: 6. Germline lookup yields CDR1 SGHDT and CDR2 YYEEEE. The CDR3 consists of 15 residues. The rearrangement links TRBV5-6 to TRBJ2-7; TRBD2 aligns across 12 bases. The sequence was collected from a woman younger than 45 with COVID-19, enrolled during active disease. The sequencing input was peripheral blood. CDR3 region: CASSSTSGGPHEQYF. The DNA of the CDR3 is TGTGCCAGCAGCTCTACTAGCGGGGGGCCCCACGAGCAGTACTTC.